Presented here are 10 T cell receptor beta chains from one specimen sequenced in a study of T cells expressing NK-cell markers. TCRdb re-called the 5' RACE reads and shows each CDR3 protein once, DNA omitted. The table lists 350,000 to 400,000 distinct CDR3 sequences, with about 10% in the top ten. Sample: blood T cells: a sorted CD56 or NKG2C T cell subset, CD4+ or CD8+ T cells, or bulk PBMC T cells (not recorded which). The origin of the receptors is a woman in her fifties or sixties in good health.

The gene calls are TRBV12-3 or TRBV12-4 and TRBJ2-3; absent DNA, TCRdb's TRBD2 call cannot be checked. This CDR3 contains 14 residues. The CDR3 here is CASRNSGGGDTQYF.

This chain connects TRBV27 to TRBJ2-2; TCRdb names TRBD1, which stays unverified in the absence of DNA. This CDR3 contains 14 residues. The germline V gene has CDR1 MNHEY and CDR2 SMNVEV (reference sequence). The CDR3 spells CASSNRGRTGELFF.

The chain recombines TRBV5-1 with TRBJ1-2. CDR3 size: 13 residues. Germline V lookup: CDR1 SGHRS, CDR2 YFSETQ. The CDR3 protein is CASSTSANYGYTF.

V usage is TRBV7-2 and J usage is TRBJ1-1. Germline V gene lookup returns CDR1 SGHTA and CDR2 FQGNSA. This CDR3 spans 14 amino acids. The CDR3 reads CASSFRGQNTEAFF.

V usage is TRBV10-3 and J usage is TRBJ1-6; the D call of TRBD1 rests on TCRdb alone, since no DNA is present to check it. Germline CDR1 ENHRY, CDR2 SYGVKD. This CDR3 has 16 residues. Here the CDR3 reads CAISESPGRNNSPLHF.

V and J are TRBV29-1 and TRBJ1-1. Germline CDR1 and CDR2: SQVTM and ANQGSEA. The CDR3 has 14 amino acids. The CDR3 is CSGRDGPQGTEAFF.

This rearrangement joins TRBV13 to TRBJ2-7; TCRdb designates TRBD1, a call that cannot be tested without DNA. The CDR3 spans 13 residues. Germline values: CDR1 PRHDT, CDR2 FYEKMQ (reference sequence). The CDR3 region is CASRMAGVGEQYF. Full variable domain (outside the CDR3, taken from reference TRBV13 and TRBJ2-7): AAGVIQSPRHLIKEKRETATLKCYPIPRHDTVYWYQQGPGQDPQFLISFYEKMQSDKGSIPDRFSAQQFSDYHSELNMSSLELGDSALYFCASRMAGVGEQYFGPGTRLTVT.

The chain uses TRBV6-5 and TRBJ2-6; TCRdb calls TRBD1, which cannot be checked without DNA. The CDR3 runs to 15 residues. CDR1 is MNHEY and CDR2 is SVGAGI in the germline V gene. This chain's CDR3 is CASRAGGTGANVLTF.

CDR3 protein: CASMIRGIYEQYF. The chain joins TRBV6-2 or TRBV6-3 to TRBJ2-7; no DNA is available, so the TRBD1 call from TCRdb remains unchecked. Per the germline V gene, CDR1 is MNHEY and CDR2 is SVGEGT. The CDR3 contains 13 residues.

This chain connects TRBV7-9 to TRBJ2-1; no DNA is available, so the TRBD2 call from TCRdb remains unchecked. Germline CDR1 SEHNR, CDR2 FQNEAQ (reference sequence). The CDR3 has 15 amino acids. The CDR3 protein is CASSFLAGAYNEQFF.